The 13 T cell receptor beta chains below were found in one sample sequenced in a study of Ad26.COV2.S vaccination and SARS-CoV-2 variants. Only in-frame clones appear in the TCRdb table, and some are missing; sequencing was by immunoSEQ multiplex PCR. The sample has a few hundred thousand clones; about nine tenths are singletons. As for treatment: about 20 received Ad26.COV2.S at low or high dose, single or two shots; roughly 5 received placebo; per-sample allocation not given. Samples were taken on day 63 after the first vaccine or placebo injection. Sequencing used peripheral blood, obtained in a trial of Ad26.COV2.S vaccine versus placebo. The receptor set was obtained from a person between 18 and 59 years old who received the Ad26.COV2.S COVID-19 vaccine or a placebo.

This clone has just one count. The V call is TRBV11-3, the J call TRBJ1-1; 10 bases match TRBD1. Germline CDR1 SGHNT, CDR2 YENEEA. Trimming at V came to 1 base and at J to 8 bases, leaving 1 base not matched to a gene. The CDR3 length is 13 residues. The CDR3 loop is CASSLGGQGEAFF. DNA for the CDR3: TGTGCCAGCAGCTTAGGGGGACAGGGGGAAGCTTTCTTT.

The gene calls are TRBV2 and TRBJ1-2; 9 bases align to TRBD1. The CDR3 spans 14 residues. Germline CDR1 reads SNHLY; CDR2 reads FYNNEI. V lost 5 bases, J lost 2 bases, and 3 bases stayed unmatched. CDR3 nucleotides: TGTGCCAGCAGTTCCGGGACAGGGAACTATGGCTACACCTTC. Encoded protein: CASSSGTGNYGYTF.

The rearrangement uses TRBV10-3 and TRBJ2-1; TRBD2 matches 16 bases. The CDR3 sequence is 15 residues long. CDR1 ENHRY and CDR2 SYGVKD come from the germline V gene. V shed 4 bases and J 7 bases; nucleotides not matched to a gene: 1. CDR3 region: CAISGGLAGGNEQFF. The CDR3 bases are TGTGCCATCAGTGGGGGACTAGCGGGAGGGAATGAGCAGTTCTTC.

With regard to this clone: Compared with germline, one end of the junction differs, possibly owing to a read error. The chain employs TRBV18 and TRBJ2-7; D not resolved. Germline CDR1 KGHSH, CDR2 LQKENI. CDR3 size: 16 residues. The CDR3 is CASSPLVPVRPYVQYF. The DNA of the CDR3 is TGTGCCAGCTCACCACTGGTGCCAGTTCGACCGTACGTGCAGTACTTC.

The CDR3 bases are TGCGCCAGCAGCCAAGATTTGATAGCGGGAGGGTCCTACAATGAGCAGTTCTTC. Translation: CASSQDLIAGGSYNEQFF. V and J are TRBV4-1 and TRBJ2-1; TRBD2 agrees at 11 bases. The germline V gene has CDR1 MGHRA and CDR2 YSYEKL. Trimming at V came to 0 bases and at J to 1 base, leaving 5 bases not matched to a gene. The CDR3 is 18 residues long.

The CDR3 spells CASSFGTGVDSYEQYF. CDR3 bases: TGTGCCAGCAGTTTCGGGACAGGGGTGGACTCCTACGAGCAGTACTTC. The V gene is TRBV6-2 or TRBV6-3, the J gene TRBJ2-7; 10 bases map to TRBD1. This CDR3 is 16 amino acids long. Germline V gene sequence: CDR1 MNHEY, CDR2 SVGEGT. V gave up 4 bases and J gave up 0 bases; unmatched junction bases: 6.

This clone was detected only a few times. The V and J genes are TRBV11-3 and TRBJ2-2; D may be TRBD1 (5 bases). Germline loops: CDR1 SGHNT, CDR2 YENEEA. Trimming removed 5 bases at V and 4 bases at J, with 14 bases between. The length of the CDR3 is 15 residues. CDR3 in amino acids: CASSQKTAFTGELFF. CDR3 nucleotide sequence: TGTGCCAGCAGCCAAAAGACAGCCTTCACCGGGGAGCTGTTTTTT.

This chain joins TRBV7-3 and TRBJ2-3; D uncertain. Germline V lookup: CDR1 SGHTA, CDR2 FQGTGA. The CDR3 runs to 15 residues. The V end was cut by 2 bases, the J end by 2 bases, with 11 bases between. CDR3 protein: CASSLGQAPTDTQYF. Here the CDR3 DNA reads TGTGCCAGCAGCTTAGGGCAGGCTCCCACAGATACGCAGTATTTT.

The CDR3 here is CASSDDRATNTEAFF. The CDR3 DNA is TGTGCCAGTAGTGACGACCGGGCCACGAACACTGAAGCTTTCTTT. The rearrangement uses TRBV19 and TRBJ1-1; no clear D. The length of the CDR3 is 15 residues. CDR1 is LNHDA and CDR2 is SQIVND in the germline V gene (reference sequence). V shed 5 bases and J shed 1 base, with 14 bases lying between them.

In this sample, this clone turned up once. The chain employs TRBV9 and TRBJ2-1, with 10 nucleotides matching TRBD2. The CDR3 is 19 amino acids. J was trimmed by 2 bases and V by 0 bases; bases with no gene match: 11. Germline assignment: CDR1 SGDLS and CDR2 YYNGEE. CDR3 protein: CASSVEASGGGYTYNEQFF. CDR3 coding DNA: TGTGCCAGCAGCGTAGAAGCTAGCGGGGGAGGATATACCTACAATGAGCAGTTCTTC.

The J gene is TRBJ1-5, the V gene TRBV5-5; D gene unclear. The V and J ends lost 2 bases and 1 base respectively, with 16 bases between them. The CDR3 runs to 17 residues. Per the germline V gene, CDR1 is SGHKS and CDR2 is YYEKEE (reference sequence). CDR3 sequence reads: CASSLAGPPGSNQPQHF. Here the CDR3 DNA reads TGTGCCAGCAGCTTAGCAGGACCTCCCGGAAGCAATCAGCCCCAGCATTTT.

The V and J genes are TRBV15 and TRBJ1-2; 10 bases are shared with TRBD1. The CDR3 length is 15 residues. The J segment lost 7 bases and the V segment lost 3 bases, leaving 8 bases of the junction unmatched. Germline CDR1 LNHNV, CDR2 YYDKDF (reference sequence). CDR3 DNA sequence: TGTGCCACCAGCAGGGACAGGGGGACGCCCCGTGGCTACACCTTC. This encodes CATSRDRGTPRGYTF.

The V gene is TRBV27, the J gene TRBJ1-4, with D maybe TRBD1 (5 bases). Looked up from germline, CDR1 is MNHEY and CDR2 is SMNVEV (reference sequence). The CDR3 is made up of 18 amino acids. The V end was cut by 5 bases, the J end by 3 bases, with 22 bases between. The CDR3 DNA reads as TGTGCCAGCAGTCCCCAGGGTTTTAGCTGGGTAGCTAATGAAAAACTGTTTTTT. Translating it yields CASSPQGFSWVANEKLFF.